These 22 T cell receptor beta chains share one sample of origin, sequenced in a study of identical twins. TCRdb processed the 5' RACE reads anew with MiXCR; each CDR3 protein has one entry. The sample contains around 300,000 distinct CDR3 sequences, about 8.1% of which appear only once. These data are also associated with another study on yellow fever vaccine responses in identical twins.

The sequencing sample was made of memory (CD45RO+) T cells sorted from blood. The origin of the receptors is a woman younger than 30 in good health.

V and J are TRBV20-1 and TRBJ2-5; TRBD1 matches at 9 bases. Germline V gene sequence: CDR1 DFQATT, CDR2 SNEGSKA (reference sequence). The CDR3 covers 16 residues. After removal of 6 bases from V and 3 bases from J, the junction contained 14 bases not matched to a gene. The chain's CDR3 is CSASGTGIGIEETQYF. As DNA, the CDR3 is TGCAGTGCGTCCGGGACAGGGATCGGGATTGAAGAGACCCAGTACTTC.

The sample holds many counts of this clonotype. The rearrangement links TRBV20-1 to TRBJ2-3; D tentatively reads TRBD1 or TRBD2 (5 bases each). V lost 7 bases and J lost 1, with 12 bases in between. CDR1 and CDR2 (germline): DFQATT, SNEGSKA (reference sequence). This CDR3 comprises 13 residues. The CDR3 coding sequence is TGCAGTGTCGAGGGGATGGGCACAGATACGCAGTATTTT. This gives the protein CSVEGMGTDTQYF.

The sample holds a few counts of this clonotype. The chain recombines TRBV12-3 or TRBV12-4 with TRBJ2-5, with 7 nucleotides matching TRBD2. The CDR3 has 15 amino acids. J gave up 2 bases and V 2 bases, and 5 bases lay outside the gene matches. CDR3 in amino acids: CASSLSTSWQETQYF. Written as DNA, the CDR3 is TGTGCCAGCAGTTTATCGACTAGCTGGCAAGAGACCCAGTACTTC.

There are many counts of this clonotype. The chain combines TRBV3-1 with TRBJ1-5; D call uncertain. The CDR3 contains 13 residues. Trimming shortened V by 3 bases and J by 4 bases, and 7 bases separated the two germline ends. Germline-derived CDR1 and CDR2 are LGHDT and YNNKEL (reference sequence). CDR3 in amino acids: CASSHGNNQPQHF. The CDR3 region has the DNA TGTGCCAGCAGCCATGGGAATAATCAGCCCCAGCATTTT.

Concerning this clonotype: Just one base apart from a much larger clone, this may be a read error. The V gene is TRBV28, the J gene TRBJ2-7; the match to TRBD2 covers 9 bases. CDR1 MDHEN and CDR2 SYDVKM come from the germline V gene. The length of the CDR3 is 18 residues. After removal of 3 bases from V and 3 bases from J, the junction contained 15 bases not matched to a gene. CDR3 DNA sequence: TGTGCCAGCAGTTTTAAATTAGCGGGAGTCTCTCCCCTCTACGAGCAGTACTTC. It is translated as CASSFKLAGVSPLYEQYF.

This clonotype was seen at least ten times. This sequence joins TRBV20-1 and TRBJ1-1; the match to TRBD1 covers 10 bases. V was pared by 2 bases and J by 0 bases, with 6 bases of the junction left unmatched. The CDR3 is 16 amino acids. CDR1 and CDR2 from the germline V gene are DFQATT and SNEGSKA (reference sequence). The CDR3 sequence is CSARTTGGGVNTEAFF. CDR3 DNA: TGCAGTGCTAGAACGACAGGGGGCGGGGTGAACACTGAAGCTTTCTTT.

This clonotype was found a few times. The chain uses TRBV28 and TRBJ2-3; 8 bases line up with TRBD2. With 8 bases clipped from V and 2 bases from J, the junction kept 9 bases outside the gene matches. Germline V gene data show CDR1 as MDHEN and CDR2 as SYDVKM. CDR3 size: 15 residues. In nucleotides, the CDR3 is TGTGCCAGCTACGTCGGGGGGGGCAACACAGATACGCAGTATTTT. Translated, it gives CASYVGGGNTDTQYF.

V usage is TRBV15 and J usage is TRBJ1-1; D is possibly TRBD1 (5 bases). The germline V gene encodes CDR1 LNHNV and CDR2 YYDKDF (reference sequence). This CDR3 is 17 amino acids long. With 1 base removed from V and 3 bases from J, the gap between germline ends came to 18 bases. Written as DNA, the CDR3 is TGTGCCACCAGCAGAGTTTATGGGGCGAAGGGCGACACTGAAGCTTTCTTT. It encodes CATSRVYGAKGDTEAFF.

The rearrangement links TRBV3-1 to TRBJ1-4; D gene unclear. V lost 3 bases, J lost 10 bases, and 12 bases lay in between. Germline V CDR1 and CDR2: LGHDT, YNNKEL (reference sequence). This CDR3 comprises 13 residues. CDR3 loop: CASSHRAERKLFF. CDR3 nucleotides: TGTGCCAGCAGCCATCGGGCGGAAAGAAAACTGTTTTTT.

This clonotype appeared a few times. The DNA for the CDR3 is TGCACCAGCAGCCAAGATCGGGTTAGCGGGGGGGTCGGGCAAGAGACCCAGTACTTC. This encodes CTSSQDRVSGGVGQETQYF. V gene TRBV1 combines with J gene TRBJ2-5; TRBD2 is the table's D call and was not checked against the DNA. TRBV1 has pseudogene status. This CDR3 region has 19 residues.

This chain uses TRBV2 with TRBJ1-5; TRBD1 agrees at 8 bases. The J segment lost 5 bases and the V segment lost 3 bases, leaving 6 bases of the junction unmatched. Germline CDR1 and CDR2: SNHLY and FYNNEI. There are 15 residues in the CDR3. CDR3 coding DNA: TGTGCCAGCAGTGAGCAGGGGGCTCAATATCAGCCCCAGCATTTT. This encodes CASSEQGAQYQPQHF.

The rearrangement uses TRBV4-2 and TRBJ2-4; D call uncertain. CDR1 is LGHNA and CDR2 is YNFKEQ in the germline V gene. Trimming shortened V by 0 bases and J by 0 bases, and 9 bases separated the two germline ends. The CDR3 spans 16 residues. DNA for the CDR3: TGTGCCAGCAGCCAAGAACAGAATCTAGCCAAAAACATTCAGTACTTC. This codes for CASSQEQNLAKNIQYF.

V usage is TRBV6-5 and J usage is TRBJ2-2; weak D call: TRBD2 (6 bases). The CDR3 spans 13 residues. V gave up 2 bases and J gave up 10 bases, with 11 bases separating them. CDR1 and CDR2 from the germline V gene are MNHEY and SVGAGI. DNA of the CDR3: TGTGCCAGCAGTTACACGTGGGGGGAGGAGCTGTTTTTT. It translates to CASSYTWGEELFF.

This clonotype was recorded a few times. As DNA, the CDR3 is TGTGCCAGCACCACGCCGACCTACGAGCAGTACTTC. Protein: CASTTPTYEQYF. The V and J genes are TRBV2 and TRBJ2-7; D gene unclear. Germline loops: CDR1 SNHLY, CDR2 FYNNEI. CDR3 length: 12 amino acids. Trimming took off 7 bases at V and 2 bases at J, with 9 bases between the two ends.

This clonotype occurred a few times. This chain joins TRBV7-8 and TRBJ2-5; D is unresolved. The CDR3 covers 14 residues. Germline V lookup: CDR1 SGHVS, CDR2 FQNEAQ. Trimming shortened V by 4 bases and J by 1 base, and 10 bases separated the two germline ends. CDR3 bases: TGTGCCAGCAGCTACAAGAGGATCCAAGAGACCCAGTACTTC. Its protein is CASSYKRIQETQYF.

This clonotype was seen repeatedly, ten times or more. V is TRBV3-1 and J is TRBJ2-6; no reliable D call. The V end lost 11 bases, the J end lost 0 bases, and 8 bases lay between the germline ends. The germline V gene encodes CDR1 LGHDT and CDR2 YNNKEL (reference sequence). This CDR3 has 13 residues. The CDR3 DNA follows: TGTGCCGCCGCTAGCTCTGGGGCCAACGTCCTGACTTTC. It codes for CAAASSGANVLTF.

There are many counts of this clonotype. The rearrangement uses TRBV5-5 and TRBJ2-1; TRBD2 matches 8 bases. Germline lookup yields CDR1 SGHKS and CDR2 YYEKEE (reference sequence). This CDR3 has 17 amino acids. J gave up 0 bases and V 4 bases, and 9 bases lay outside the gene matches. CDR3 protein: CASSIRPGGGSYNEQFF. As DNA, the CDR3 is TGTGCCAGCAGCATCCGCCCGGGGGGGGGCTCCTACAATGAGCAGTTCTTC.

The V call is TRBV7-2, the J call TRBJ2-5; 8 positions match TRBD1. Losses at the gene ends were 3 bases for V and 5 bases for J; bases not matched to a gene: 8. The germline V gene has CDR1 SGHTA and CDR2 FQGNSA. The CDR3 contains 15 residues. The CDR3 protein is CASSLRTGLGETQYF. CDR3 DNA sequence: TGTGCCAGCAGCTTGAGGACAGGGCTTGGGGAGACCCAGTACTTC.

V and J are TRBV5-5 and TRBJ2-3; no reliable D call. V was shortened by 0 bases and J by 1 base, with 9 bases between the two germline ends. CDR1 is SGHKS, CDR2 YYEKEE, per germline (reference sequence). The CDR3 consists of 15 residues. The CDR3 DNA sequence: TGTGCCAGCAGCTTGGGGACCACTCGCACAGATACGCAGTATTTT. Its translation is CASSLGTTRTDTQYF.

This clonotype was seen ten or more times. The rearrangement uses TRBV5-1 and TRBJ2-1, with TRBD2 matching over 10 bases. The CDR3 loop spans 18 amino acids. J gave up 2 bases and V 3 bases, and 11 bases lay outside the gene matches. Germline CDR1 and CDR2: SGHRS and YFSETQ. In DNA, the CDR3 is TGCGCCAGCAGCTCAGCGGGAGGGGGAGGGCCGACCTACAATGAGCAGTTCTTC. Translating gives CASSSAGGGGPTYNEQFF.

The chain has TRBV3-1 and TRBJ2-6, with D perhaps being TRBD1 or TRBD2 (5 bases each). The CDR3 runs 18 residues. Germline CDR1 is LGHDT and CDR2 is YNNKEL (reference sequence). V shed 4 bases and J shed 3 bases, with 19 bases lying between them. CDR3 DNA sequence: TGTGCCAGCAGCCTTCGGGGTCCAGGGTTGGGTGGGGCCAACGTCCTGACTTTC. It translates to CASSLRGPGLGGANVLTF.

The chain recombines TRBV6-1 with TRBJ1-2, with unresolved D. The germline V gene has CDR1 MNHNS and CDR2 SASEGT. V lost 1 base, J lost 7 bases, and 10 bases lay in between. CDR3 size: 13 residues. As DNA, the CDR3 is TGTGCCAGCAGTGAAGAGTCAGGCAGTGGCTACACCTTC. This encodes CASSEESGSGYTF.